This T cell receptor beta chain was obtained from a study of control samples from healthy donors and cancer patients. Libraries were prepared by immunoSEQ multiplex PCR; TCRdb keeps only in-frame clonotypes and omits some of them. The sample lists some 130,000 clones; 92% were seen once. Germline CDR1 MGHRA, CDR2 YSYEKL. The ends were cut back, 0 bases at V and 0 bases at J, with 12 bases in the middle. The CDR3 sequence is 17 residues long. This clonotype was sampled from a woman in her fifties or sixties in good health. The rearrangement links TRBV4-1 to TRBJ1-3; weak D call: TRBD1 (6 bases). Sequencing was carried out using blood. CDR3 sequence (DNA): TGCGCCAGCAGCCAAGAGCTCCGGGACATCTCTGGAAACACCATATATTTT. Translated, it gives CASSQELRDISGNTIYF.